This T cell receptor (beta chain) was sequenced in a study of OX40 agonist ivuxolimab in advanced cancers. The CDR3 is made up of 14 amino acids. Germline CDR1 MNHEY, CDR2 SMNVEV (reference sequence). Trimming at V came to 8 bases and at J to 9 bases, leaving 9 bases not matched to a gene. The repertoire was sequenced with immunoSEQ multiplex PCR; TCRdb's copy has only in-frame clones and lacks some. The repertoire consists of approximately 76,000 clones, with 93% occurring once and the leading ten covering roughly 6.7%. Sequenced here: CD4+ or CD8+ T cells sorted from blood, sampled in a trial of the OX40 agonist ivuxolimab. V and J are TRBV27 and TRBJ2-1; 11 nucleotides match TRBD2. The TCR originated in an adult with an advanced solid tumor such as melanoma, head and neck, liver or kidney cancer. CDR3 nucleotide sequence: TGTGCCAGCTCTGGGGTAGCGGGGGGGCCTGAGCAGTTCTTC. Encoded protein: CASSGVAGGPEQFF.